This is a list of T cell receptor beta chains from one sample in a study of T cells after yellow fever vaccination. TCRdb analysed the 5' RACE reads with MiXCR anew, one entry per CDR3 protein. This sample carries 250,000 to 300,000 distinct CDR3 sequences, about 5.2% of them seen once, and the ten largest clones take around 3.3%. The sample in question was CD4+ T cells sorted from PBMCs, obtained on the day of the yellow fever booster vaccination. These receptors originate from a man aged 18 to 30 who received the YFV17D yellow fever vaccine. CDR3s include the opening cysteine and the closing phenylalanine or tryptophan. A D gene is named only where the DNA matches it firmly. Part of the rows lack a size; the others show once, few, many or a class for expanded clones.

j_gene,d_gene,abundance,v_gene,CDR3aa,CDR3nt
TRBJ1-4,-,few,TRBV7-2,CASSRGAANEKLFF,TGTGCCAGCAGTCGAGGGGCGGCTAATGAAAAACTGTTTTTT
TRBJ1-1,TRBD1,few,TRBV12-3/TRBV12-4,CASTRTGGTEAFF,TGTGCCAGCACCCGGACAGGGGGCACTGAAGCTTTCTTT
TRBJ2-2,-,many,TRBV6-6,CASSTSPRGTGELFF,TGTGCCAGCAGTACGTCCCCGAGGGGAACCGGGGAGCTGTTTTTT
TRBJ1-2,-,many,TRBV29-1,CSVTRGYGYTF,TGCAGCGTCACCCGTGGCTATGGCTACACCTTC
TRBJ2-3,-,few,TRBV30,CAWDPSRATDTQYF,TGTGCCTGGGACCCAAGTAGAGCCACAGATACGCAGTATTTT
TRBJ1-1,-,-,TRBV10-3,CAIRPDRRDTEAFF,TGTGCCATCAGACCAGACAGGCGCGACACTGAAGCTTTCTTT
TRBJ1-5,TRBD1,-,TRBV5-1,CASSSTGINQPQHF,TGTGCCAGCAGCTCGACAGGGATCAATCAGCCCCAGCATTTT
TRBJ1-5,TRBD1,few,TRBV5-1,CASSFGTGVQPQHF,TGCGCCAGCAGCTTCGGGACAGGGGTACAGCCCCAGCATTTT
TRBJ2-3,-,-,TRBV12-3/TRBV12-4,CASSPVCGLGTDTQYF,TGTGCCAGCAGCCCGGTTTGCGGGTTGGGCACTGATACGCAGTATTTT
TRBJ1-1,-,-,TRBV29-1,CSVLRDTLEAFF,TGCAGCGTATTACGGGACACACTCGAAGCTTTCTTT
TRBJ1-6,-,few,TRBV4-3,CASSQDGPPRGSPLHF,TGCGCCAGCAGCCAAGATGGCCCCCCGAGAGGCTCACCCCTCCACTTT
TRBJ2-1,TRBD2,few,TRBV6-2/TRBV6-3,CASSSGGAYEQFF,TGTGCCAGCAGCAGCGGGGGGGCCTATGAGCAGTTCTTC
TRBJ2-1,-,few,TRBV5-1,CASTAASFNNEQFF,TGCGCCAGCACGGCAGCTTCTTTCAACAATGAGCAGTTCTTC
TRBJ2-3,-,few,TRBV4-1,CASSLVRETDTQYF,TGCGCCAGCAGCCTAGTGAGGGAGACAGATACGCAGTATTTT
TRBJ2-1,TRBD2,many,TRBV7-9,CASSPRGDEQFF,TGTGCCAGCAGCCCCCGGGGGGATGAGCAGTTCTTC
TRBJ1-6,-,medium-sized,TRBV20-1,CSASHNSPLHF,TGCAGTGCTAGCCATAATTCACCCCTCCACTTT
TRBJ1-5,-,many,TRBV7-2,CASSLLGGNQPQHF,TGTGCCAGCAGCTTACTAGGGGGTAATCAGCCCCAGCATTTT
TRBJ2-2,-,many,TRBV28,CASSRAGQLNTGELFF,TGTGCCAGCAGTCGGGCGGGACAGTTGAACACCGGGGAGCTGTTTTTT
TRBJ2-4,-,many,TRBV11-2,CASSLDPTTNIQYF,TGTGCCAGCAGCTTAGATCCAACGACAAACATTCAGTACTTC
TRBJ1-6,-,-,TRBV6-4,CASSLLYNSPLHF,TGTGCCAGCAGTCTTCTGTATAATTCACCCCTCCACTTT
TRBJ2-7,-,few,TRBV7-7,CASSLTDSSYEQYF,TGTGCCAGCAGCCTGACAGATAGCTCCTACGAGCAGTACTTC
TRBJ1-6,-,-,TRBV12-3/TRBV12-4,CASSFLPGSNSPLHF,TGTGCCAGCAGTTTCCTCCCAGGTTCCAATTCACCCCTCCACTTT
TRBJ1-6,-,many,TRBV12-3/TRBV12-4,CASSFERANSPLHF,TGTGCCAGCAGTTTTGAGAGGGCGAATTCACCCCTCCACTTT
TRBJ2-2,-,many,TRBV4-3,CASSQETQNTGELFF,TGCGCCAGCAGCCAAGAGACTCAAAACACCGGGGAGCTGTTTTTT
TRBJ2-2,-,many,TRBV5-4,CASRPEQTNTGELFF,TGTGCCAGCAGACCCGAACAGACGAACACCGGGGAGCTGTTTTTT
TRBJ2-1,TRBD2,many,TRBV20-1,CSARHRGGAVSNEQFF,TGCAGTGCTCGGCACCGCGGGGGGGCAGTCAGCAATGAGCAGTTCTTC
TRBJ2-1,-,many,TRBV5-1,CASSLGGIGNEQFF,TGCGCCAGCAGCTTGGGGGGAATTGGGAATGAGCAGTTCTTC
TRBJ2-2,-,few,TRBV2,CASRNERTTGELFF,TGTGCCAGCCGTAACGAGCGTACCACCGGGGAGCTGTTTTTT
TRBJ1-5,TRBD1,few,TRBV12-3/TRBV12-4,CASSFRDSNHPQHF,TGTGCCAGCAGCTTCCGGGACAGCAATCACCCCCAGCATTTT
TRBJ2-3,TRBD2,-,TRBV3-1,CASSPGGAEDTQYF,TGTGCCAGCAGCCCCGGGGGGGCCGAAGATACGCAGTATTTT
TRBJ2-4,-,many,TRBV7-8,CASSLDEVSKNIQYF,TGTGCCAGCAGCTTAGATGAAGTCTCCAAAAACATTCAGTACTTC
TRBJ2-7,-,many,TRBV6-2/TRBV6-3,CASSLRGAEQYF,TGTGCCAGCAGCCTCCGAGGGGCCGAGCAGTACTTC